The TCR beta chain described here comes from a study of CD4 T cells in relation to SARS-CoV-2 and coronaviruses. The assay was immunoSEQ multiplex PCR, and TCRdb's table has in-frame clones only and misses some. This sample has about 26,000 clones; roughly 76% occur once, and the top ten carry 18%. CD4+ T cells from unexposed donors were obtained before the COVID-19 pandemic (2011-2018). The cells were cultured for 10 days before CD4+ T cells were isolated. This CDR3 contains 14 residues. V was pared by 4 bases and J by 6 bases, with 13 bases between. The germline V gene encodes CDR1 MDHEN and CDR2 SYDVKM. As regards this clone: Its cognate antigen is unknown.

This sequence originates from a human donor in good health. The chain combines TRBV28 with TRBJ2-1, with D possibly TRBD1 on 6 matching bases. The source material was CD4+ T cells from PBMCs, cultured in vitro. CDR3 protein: CASSSRQGRNEQFF. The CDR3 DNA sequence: TGTGCCAGCAGTTCCCGGCAGGGGCGCAATGAGCAGTTCTTC.